Listed here are 14 T cell receptor beta chains from one sample, sequenced in a study of blood T cell repertoires in COVID-19. Some clones are missing from TCRdb's copy, which holds only in-frame ones; the method was immunoSEQ multiplex PCR. Here the sample spans fewer than 90,000 clones, roughly 80% being singletons. Sequencing used peripheral blood. Receptor source: a man aged 45-60 years with acute or convalescent COVID-19.

J is TRBJ2-7 and V is TRBV11-1; D is ambiguous. Trimming cost V 5 bases and J 0 bases, with 8 bases left between them. CDR1 and CDR2 (germline): SGHAT, FQDESV (reference sequence). The CDR3 has 13 amino acids. The CDR3 loop reads CASSREDSYEQYF. Written as DNA, the CDR3 is TGTGCCAGCAGCCGAGAGGACTCCTACGAGCAGTACTTC.

This clone has only one observation. The chain uses TRBV7-2 and TRBJ1-1; no clear D gene. CDR1 is SGHTA, CDR2 FQGNSA, per germline. The CDR3 contains 12 residues. Deletions cut 6 bases from V and 7 bases from J, with 12 bases between. The CDR3 protein is CASSLDGFEAFF. CDR3 sequence (DNA): TGTGCCAGCAGTCTAGACGGGTTTGAAGCTTTCTTT. The full variable domain, rest sourced from reference TRBV7-2 and TRBJ1-1, is GAGVSQSPSNKVTEKGKDVELRCDPISGHTALYWYRQSLGQGLEFLIYFQGNSAPDKSGLPSDRFSAERTGGSVSTLTIQRTQQEDSAVYLCASSLDGFEAFFGQGTRLTVV.

In this sample, this clone turned up once. CDR3 residues: CASQRPRNAMNTEAFF. The DNA of the CDR3 is TGTGCCAGCCAACGGCCGAGGAACGCCATGAACACTGAAGCTTTCTTT. This chain joins TRBV5-5 and TRBJ1-1; D gene unclear. Trimming pared 7 bases from V and 0 bases from J, leaving 19 bases between. CDR3 length: 16 residues. Per germline, CDR1 SGHKS and CDR2 YYEKEE (reference sequence).

The chain carries TRBV29-1 and TRBJ1-1; no clear D gene. V lost 2 bases, J lost 7 bases, and 11 bases lay in between. CDR1 and CDR2 from the germline V gene are SQVTM and ANQGSEA. This CDR3 region has 12 residues. The CDR3 reads CSVENVGFEAFF. CDR3 nucleotides: TGCAGCGTTGAAAATGTCGGGTTTGAAGCTTTCTTT.

The V gene is TRBV6-5, the J gene TRBJ2-3; the D is unclear. In germline, CDR1 is MNHEY, CDR2 SVGAGI. The CDR3 is made up of 12 amino acids. V gave up 6 bases and J gave up 1 base, with 5 bases separating them. The CDR3 loop is CASRGGTDTQYF. The CDR3 coding sequence is TGTGCCAGCAGAGGAGGCACAGATACGCAGTATTTT.

This chain joins TRBV10-2 and TRBJ1-1; no clear D gene. The CDR3 has 11 residues. Looked up from germline, CDR1 is WSHSY and CDR2 is SAAADI. Trimming left V 6 bases short and J 5 bases short, with 7 bases between. CDR3 coding DNA: TGCGCCAGCAGCTCGGGGACTGAAGCTTTCTTT. It is translated as CASSSGTEAFF.

The table lists this clone with a count of one. The chain is built from TRBV30 and TRBJ2-7; D is possibly TRBD1 (6 bases). The germline CDR1 and CDR2 sequences are GTSNPN and SVGIG (reference sequence). The CDR3 is 13 residues long. Trimming pared 5 bases from V and 9 bases from J, leaving 20 bases between. In DNA, the CDR3 is TGTGCCTGGGTGGGGGCCCACACAGGGAGGCAGTACTTC. This translates into CAWVGAHTGRQYF.

The genes are TRBV7-2 and TRBJ1-1, with D unclear. This CDR3 region has 12 residues. V shed 3 bases and J shed 10 bases, with 12 bases lying between them. Germline V gene data show CDR1 as SGHTA and CDR2 as FQGNSA. The CDR3 DNA sequence: TGTGCCAGCAGCTTGCAAGAGTCTTTAGCTTTCTTT. Protein: CASSLQESLAFF.

This chain links TRBV7-2 with TRBJ2-4; D not resolved. The germline V and J ends were trimmed by 4 bases and 2 bases, with 6 bases remaining between them. CDR1 and CDR2 (germline): SGHTA, FQGNSA. The CDR3 is made up of 13 amino acids. The CDR3 loop reads CASSSQTKNIQYF. CDR3 coding DNA: TGTGCCAGCAGCTCTCAGACCAAAAACATTCAGTACTTC. Full variable domain (remainder filled in from reference TRBV7-2 and TRBJ2-4): GAGVSQSPSNKVTEKGKDVELRCDPISGHTALYWYRQSLGQGLEFLIYFQGNSAPDKSGLPSDRFSAERTGGSVSTLTIQRTQQEDSAVYLCASSSQTKNIQYFGAGTRLSVL.

This clone was observed a single time. This chain uses TRBV7-9 with TRBJ2-7, with 10 bases lining up with TRBD1. Germline V CDR1 and CDR2: SEHNR, FQNEAQ (reference sequence). CDR3 length: 15 residues. With V trimmed by 6 bases and J by 5 bases, 10 bases remained unmatched. CDR3 protein: CASRNSGQGSNEQYF. The CDR3 DNA follows: TGTGCCAGCAGGAACTCGGGACAGGGGAGCAACGAGCAGTACTTC.

The chain carries TRBV7-8 and TRBJ2-7; the D is unclear. Germline V lookup: CDR1 SGHVS, CDR2 FQNEAQ. The V end was cut by 5 bases, the J end by 5 bases, with 22 bases between. The CDR3 is 16 residues long. The CDR3: CASSPRSVYLADEQYF. CDR3 nucleotides: TGTGCCAGCAGCCCCCGGAGTGTCTATCTTGCCGACGAGCAGTACTTC.

The J gene is TRBJ2-2, the V gene TRBV7-9; 10 bases are a match to TRBD1. The ends lost 7 bases at V and 7 bases at J; junction bases unmatched: 6. This CDR3 contains 14 residues. Germline V gene data show CDR1 as SEHNR and CDR2 as FQNEAQ (reference sequence). CDR3 protein: CASKFDRGRGELFF. CDR3 nucleotide sequence: TGTGCCAGCAAATTCGACAGGGGGCGCGGGGAGCTGTTTTTT.

Turning to this clone: A read error may produce the germline difference seen at one junction end. The chain is built from TRBV28 and TRBJ1-5; D uncertain. The CDR3 covers 14 residues. Germline assignment: CDR1 MDHEN and CDR2 SYDVKM. CDR3 in DNA: TGTGCCAGCAGTTGGAGTAATAGCAATCAGCCTCAGCATTTT. As protein: CASSWSNSNQPQHF.

The chain joins TRBV6-2 or TRBV6-3 to TRBJ1-5, with D possibly matching TRBD1 (6 bases). V lost 5 bases and J lost 1, with 12 bases in between. This CDR3 comprises 15 residues. Germline V gives CDR1 MNHEY, CDR2 SVGEGT. The CDR3 sequence: CASSARDTSNQPQHF. The CDR3 DNA sequence: TGTGCCAGCAGTGCCCGGGACACGAGCAATCAGCCCCAGCATTTT.